The entry that follows covers one TCR beta chain sequence. These data are taken from a study of shared clonotypes between healthy human individuals. Study summary: Each donor's CD8 memory used one plate, CD8 naive two, each CD4 subset three.

It was across several immunoSEQ plates that each subset's genomic DNA was evenly split. The table came from immunoSEQ multiplex PCR; TCRdb's copy has only in-frame clones and leaves some out. The data contain about 2.1 million clones, 85% to 95% of them singletons. As defined, naive CD8 cells were CD45RO-negative and positively selected for CCR7, with terminally differentiated effector memory CD45RA+ cells excluded. Caucasian adults residing in Nashville, Tennessee made up all the donors. Trimming stripped 0 bases from V and 6 bases from J, with 12 bases between. Germline lookup yields CDR1 LGHNA and CDR2 YSLEER. This CDR3 is built from 15 residues.

The chain has TRBV4-3 and TRBJ2-1, with D possibly TRBD1 on 5 matching bases. Sequenced material: naive CD8+ T cells from PBMCs. The clonotype comes from a man younger than 35 in good health. Some clones in this sample may be carry-over from other donors' samples. Written as DNA, the CDR3 is TGCGCCAGCAGCCAAGATGGGGCTCCGGCCAATGAGCAGTTCTTC. Amino acid sequence: CASSQDGAPANEQFF.